Below are 22 T cell receptor beta chains sequenced from a single sample in a study of blood T cell repertoires in COVID-19. Generated by immunoSEQ multiplex PCR, the TCRdb table keeps only in-frame clones and is missing some. The profile covers approximately 210,000 clones, with 80% to 90% appearing a single time and 5.1% taken by the ten largest. Sample: peripheral blood. The receptor source for this set is a woman between 70 and 85 years old with active or convalescent COVID-19.

This sequence joins TRBV28 and TRBJ1-3; 8 bases match TRBD1. The CDR3 extends over 17 amino acids. V shed 5 bases and J 0 bases; nucleotides not matched to a gene: 9. In germline, CDR1 is MDHEN, CDR2 SYDVKM. The chain's CDR3 is CASSLPGQVFSGNTIYF. In DNA form, the CDR3 reads TGTGCCAGCAGTCTCCCGGGACAGGTCTTCTCTGGAAACACCATATATTTT.

V gene TRBV27 combines with J gene TRBJ1-1, with 7 bases aligning to TRBD1. CDR1 is MNHEY and CDR2 is SMNVEV in the germline V gene (reference sequence). The length of the CDR3 is 13 residues. With 5 bases clipped from V and 8 bases from J, the junction kept 8 bases outside the gene matches. CDR3 sequence (DNA): TGTGCCAGCAGTCCCGGCTACAGGGGAGAAGCTTTCTTT. Translation gives CASSPGYRGEAFF.

The sample holds one count of this clone. V gene TRBV3-1 (or the pseudogene TRBV3-2) combines with J gene TRBJ2-7; a possible D gene is TRBD1 (5 bases). The V end lost 4 bases, the J end lost 6 bases, and 10 bases lay between the germline ends. The CDR3 sequence is 12 residues long. Germline loops: CDR1 LGHDT, CDR2 YNNKEL (reference sequence). This CDR3 reads CASSRAGLEQYF. CDR3 DNA sequence: TGTGCCAGCAGCCGCGCAGGGCTCGAGCAGTACTTC.

The V call is TRBV6-4, the J call TRBJ2-1, with D maybe TRBD2 (5 bases). This CDR3 is 16 amino acids long. CDR1 and CDR2 from the germline V gene are MRHNA and SNTAGT. Deletions cut 0 bases from V and 0 bases from J, with 9 bases between. CDR3 coding DNA: TGTGCCAGCAGTGACTCCGGGGTGAGCTCCTACAATGAGCAGTTCTTC. Its translation: CASSDSGVSSYNEQFF.

CDR3 nucleotide sequence: TGTGCCAGCAGTTTGCACATAGCGGGAGAAGAGACCCAGTACTTC. This gives the protein CASSLHIAGEETQYF. The chain uses TRBV28 and TRBJ2-5; 9 bases fit TRBD2. The CDR3 is 15 amino acids. V trimming: 3 bases; J trimming: 3 bases; junction bases outside the gene matches: 5. Germline V gene lookup returns CDR1 MDHEN and CDR2 SYDVKM. Full variable domain (outside the CDR3, taken from reference TRBV28 and TRBJ2-5): DVKVTQSSRYLVKRTGEKVFLECVQDMDHENMFWYRQDPGLGLRLIYFSYDVKMKEKGDIPEGYSVSREKKERFSLILESASTNQTSMYLCASSLHIAGEETQYFGPGTRLLVL.

V usage is TRBV25-1 and J usage is TRBJ1-6; no firm D call. CDR1 MGHDK and CDR2 SYGVNS come from the germline V gene. The CDR3 extends over 15 amino acids. The V and J ends lost 1 base and 6 bases respectively, with 10 bases between them. Written as DNA, the CDR3 is TGTGCCAGCAGTGAATTTATGGGGAGTAATTCACCCCTCCACTTT. It is translated as CASSEFMGSNSPLHF.

V usage is TRBV28 and J usage is TRBJ2-1; D is perhaps TRBD1 (7 bases). V was clipped by 10 bases and J by 8 bases, with 12 bases between them. This CDR3 is built from 11 residues. Germline V CDR1 and CDR2: MDHEN, SYDVKM. This CDR3 is CATSGGYEQFF. The CDR3 DNA reads as TGTGCCACCTCAGGGGGGTATGAGCAGTTCTTC.

V is TRBV7-8 and J is TRBJ1-2; the match to TRBD1 covers 8 bases. Germline-derived CDR1 and CDR2 are SGHVS and FQNEAQ. The CDR3 is made up of 16 amino acids. Trimming at V came to 5 bases and at J to 7 bases, leaving 15 bases not matched to a gene. CDR3 nucleotide sequence: TGTGCCAGCAGCCCCTCGGACAGGGTCAAAATTGGTGGCTACACCTTC. Residues: CASSPSDRVKIGGYTF.

The chain couples TRBV4-1 to TRBJ1-1; D ambiguous. CDR1 is MGHRA and CDR2 is YSYEKL in the germline V gene. CDR3 length: 14 residues. The V end lost 4 bases, the J end lost 7 bases, and 16 bases lay between the germline ends. The CDR3 coding sequence is TGCGCCAGCAGCCCAAGCGGCCTAAACCTTGAAGCTTTCTTT. Protein sequence: CASSPSGLNLEAFF.

The chain uses TRBV28 and TRBJ1-4; D unclear. Germline V lookup: CDR1 MDHEN, CDR2 SYDVKM. V shed 5 bases and J shed 1 base, with 14 bases lying between them. This CDR3 contains 16 residues. The CDR3 region is CASSLVSVRTNEKLFF. In nucleotides, the CDR3 is TGTGCCAGCAGTCTAGTTTCGGTGAGAACTAATGAAAAACTGTTTTTT. The full variable domain, with the rest looked up from reference TRBV28 and TRBJ1-4, is DVKVTQSSRYLVKRTGEKVFLECVQDMDHENMFWYRQDPGLGLRLIYFSYDVKMKEKGDIPEGYSVSREKKERFSLILESASTNQTSMYLCASSLVSVRTNEKLFFGSGTQLSVL.

The chain has TRBV2 and TRBJ2-7; D gene unclear. The CDR3 is 15 residues long. Germline V gene data show CDR1 as SNHLY and CDR2 as FYNNEI. Trimming left V 3 bases short and J 1 base short, with 13 bases between. The CDR3 is CASSDEAKGSYEQYF. The CDR3 region has the DNA TGTGCCAGCAGTGATGAAGCGAAAGGTTCCTACGAGCAGTACTTC.

V gene TRBV3-1 (or the pseudogene TRBV3-2) combines with J gene TRBJ2-7; no clear D. Trimming took 1 base from V and 7 from J, leaving 11 bases between them. The germline gives CDR1 LGHDT, CDR2 YNNKEL (reference sequence). The CDR3 spans 13 residues. The DNA for the CDR3 is TGTGCCAGCAGCCAAGTTGCAACGGAGGAGCAGTACTTC. Protein: CASSQVATEEQYF.

The chain combines TRBV3-1 (or the pseudogene TRBV3-2) with TRBJ2-1, with 10 bases matching TRBD2. The CDR3 is 17 amino acids. Per the germline V gene, CDR1 is LGHDT and CDR2 is YNNKEL (reference sequence). Trimming at V came to 0 bases and at J to 6 bases, leaving 8 bases not matched to a gene. DNA of the CDR3: TGTGCCAGCAGCCAAGAGAAGGGACTAGCGTATGGCAATGAGCAGTTCTTC. Protein: CASSQEKGLAYGNEQFF.

Written as DNA, the CDR3 is TGTGCCAGTACCCCCCCGGGGAAAGCCACAGATACGCAGTATTTT. Protein product: CASTPPGKATDTQYF. The chain combines TRBV19 with TRBJ2-3, with a weak D call TRBD2 (5 bases). This CDR3 region has 15 residues. The V end was cut by 7 bases, the J end by 2 bases, with 16 bases between. Germline assignment: CDR1 LNHDA and CDR2 SQIVND (reference sequence).

The gene calls are TRBV7-3 and TRBJ2-2; 9 bases map to TRBD1. CDR1 is SGHTA, CDR2 FQGTGA, per germline. V lost 5 bases and J lost 3; bases outside the gene matches: 16. This CDR3 has 19 residues. Here the CDR3 DNA reads TGTGCCAGCAGCCGAACTGTGGGGGACAGGGCAATAGACACCGGGGAGCTGTTTTTT. Translated, it gives CASSRTVGDRAIDTGELFF.

The chain joins TRBV7-3 to TRBJ2-5, with D tentatively TRBD2 (5 bases). The germline V gene encodes CDR1 SGHTA and CDR2 FQGTGA. The V and J ends lost 3 bases and 5 bases respectively, with 10 bases between them. The CDR3 is 13 amino acids. DNA for the CDR3: TGTGCCAGCAGCTTTAGACGAGGGGAGACCCAGTACTTC. This translates into CASSFRRGETQYF. Based on the CDR3 plus reference TRBV7-3 and TRBJ2-5, the full variable domain is GAGVSQTPSNKVTEKGKYVELRCDPISGHTALYWYRQSLGQGPEFLIYFQGTGAADDSGLPNDRFFAVRPEGSVSTLKIQRTERGDSAVYLCASSFRRGETQYFGPGTRLLVL.

This clone was detected only a few times. The V call is TRBV29-1, the J call TRBJ1-3; no firm D call. From germline, CDR1 is SQVTM and CDR2 ANQGSEA. The CDR3 runs to 15 residues. Trimming pared 3 bases from V and 0 bases from J, leaving 12 bases between. CDR3 sequence (DNA): TGCAGCGTTGATGGACTGGACGGCTCTGGAAACACCATATATTTT. Translating it yields CSVDGLDGSGNTIYF.

The chain recombines TRBV5-5 with TRBJ2-7, with 9 bases fitting TRBD2. There are 13 residues in the CDR3. Germline V lookup: CDR1 SGHKS, CDR2 YYEKEE (reference sequence). Trimming took 4 bases from V and 2 from J; bases not matched to a gene: 1. CDR3 in amino acids: CASSIAGAYEQYF. The CDR3 bases are TGTGCCAGCAGCATAGCGGGAGCCTACGAGCAGTACTTC.

The rearrangement joins TRBV11-2 to TRBJ2-7; unclear D gene. CDR1 and CDR2 from the germline V gene are SGHAT and FQNNGV. The CDR3 contains 14 residues. Trimming took off 4 bases at V and 1 base at J, with 11 bases between the two ends. The CDR3 DNA is TGTGCCAGCAGCTCCACGATCGGTTCCTACGAGCAGTACTTC. Residues: CASSSTIGSYEQYF.

The chain recombines TRBV27 with TRBJ2-7; 10 bases map to TRBD1. Germline V gene data show CDR1 as MNHEY and CDR2 as SMNVEV (reference sequence). CDR3 size: 13 residues. V lost 7 bases, J lost 2 bases, and 2 bases stayed unmatched. In DNA form, the CDR3 reads TGTGCCAGCATAGGGACAGGGGCCTACGAGCAGTACTTC. Translation: CASIGTGAYEQYF.

The chain links TRBV30 to TRBJ2-3, with a weak D call TRBD2 (6 bases). V was shortened by 4 bases and J by 4 bases, with 15 bases between the two germline ends. The germline V gene has CDR1 GTSNPN and CDR2 SVGIG (reference sequence). The CDR3 spans 14 residues. This chain's CDR3 is CAWKVGQRADTQYF. CDR3 nucleotide sequence: TGTGCCTGGAAGGTTGGCCAGCGGGCAGATACGCAGTATTTT.

CDR3 sequence (DNA): TGTGCCAGCAGCGCTGACAGGGGGCGAGGAAACACCATATATTTT. This sequence encodes CASSADRGRGNTIYF. V and J are TRBV2 and TRBJ1-3, with 10 bases aligning to TRBD1. V lost 6 bases, J lost 4 bases, and 6 bases stayed unmatched. This CDR3 is built from 15 residues. The germline V gene has CDR1 SNHLY and CDR2 FYNNEI.